This TCR beta chain was recovered during a study of cytomegalovirus exposure and HLA in healthy donors. This clone was found a few times. As yet, its antigen is unknown. Unmatched junction bases numbered 4, after V lost 2 bases and J lost 1 base. Per the germline V gene, CDR1 is SGHNT and CDR2 is YYREEE (reference sequence). The CDR3 has 15 residues. Study-wide findings and caveats: A later analysis linked 15,000 to 20,000 TCR beta sequences to HLA alleles at 0.05 false discovery rate. Later analysis placed DRB1 highest and HLA-C lowest in TCR association rates, which differed by HLA locus. It was approximately 170 TCR beta chains that were listed as cytomegalovirus-associated. A missense DCLRE1C variant was associated with V- and J-gene trimming of TCR beta chains in a later analysis, and an independent cohort replicated the association.

The PCR made use of 60 Vbeta and 13 Jbeta primers. Method: immunoSEQ multiplex PCR; TCRdb's copy keeps in-frame clones and lacks some. The table shows fewer than 200,000 clones, with 65% to 85% occurring only once. Sequencing input: PBMCs. This chain joins TRBV5-4 and TRBJ1-1; 8 nucleotides line up with TRBD1. The source is a man aged 40-49 years in good health and CMV-seropositive. The CDR3 nucleotides are TGTGCCAGCAGCTTATTGACAGGGGCGAACACTGAAGCTTTCTTT. Translation gives CASSLLTGANTEAFF.